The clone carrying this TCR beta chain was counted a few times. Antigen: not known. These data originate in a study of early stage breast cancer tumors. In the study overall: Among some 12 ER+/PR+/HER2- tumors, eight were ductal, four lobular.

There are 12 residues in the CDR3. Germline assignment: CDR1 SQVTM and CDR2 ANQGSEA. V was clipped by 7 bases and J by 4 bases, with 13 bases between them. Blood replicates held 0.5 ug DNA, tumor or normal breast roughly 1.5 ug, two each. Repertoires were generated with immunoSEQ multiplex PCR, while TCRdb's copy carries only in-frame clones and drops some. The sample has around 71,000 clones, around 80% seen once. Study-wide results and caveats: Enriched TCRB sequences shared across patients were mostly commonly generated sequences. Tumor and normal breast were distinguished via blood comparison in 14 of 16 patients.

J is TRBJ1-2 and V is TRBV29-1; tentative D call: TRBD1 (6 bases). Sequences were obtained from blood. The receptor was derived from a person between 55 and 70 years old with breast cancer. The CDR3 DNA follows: TGCAGCGCCTACAGGGAGGGCTATGGCTACACCTTC. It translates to CSAYREGYGYTF.